This paragraph covers one TCR beta chain sequence. The antigen is not known. J gave up 5 bases and V 6 bases, and 9 bases lay outside the gene matches. The CDR3 totals 15 residues. Germline CDR1 is MNHEY and CDR2 is SMNVEV (reference sequence). The study ran its PCR with 60 Vbeta and 13 Jbeta primers. In the source study's methods: The count from a later analysis was roughly 80 million unique TCR beta chains, 9.5 million to 13 million of them shared. The method was immunoSEQ multiplex PCR; TCRdb's version includes in-frame clones alone and lacks a portion of them. V and J calls and clone size come straight from that table; D and trimming were deduced from the DNA. The data contain 170,000 or so clones, 84% of them singletons. The entry originates in a study of cytomegalovirus exposure and HLA in healthy donors. General observations from the study: An observed cluster of highly shared sequence variants was recorded as a likely sequencing artifact. Several of the most significant clusters were apparently associated with common viral pathogens in a later analysis.

Sequences were obtained from PBMCs. The source of this sequence is a boy aged 2 to 9 in good health and CMV-seronegative. The V gene is TRBV27, the J gene TRBJ2-1; 8 bases agree with TRBD2. The CDR3 DNA reads TGTGCCAGCAGGGGGCCGGGGGGGGGACACAATGAGCAGTTCTTC. It is translated as CASRGPGGGHNEQFF.